Listed below are T cell receptor beta chains from one sample, sequenced in a study of blood T cell repertoires in COVID-19. This table comes from immunoSEQ multiplex PCR, and its TCRdb copy is limited to in-frame clones, with some not included. Here the sample spans fewer than 250,000 clones, 89% being singletons. The sequencing sample was made of PBMCs or T cells enriched from blood (not recorded which). All receptors derive from a woman aged 18 to 35 who had recovered from COVID-19. CDR3s include the opening cysteine and the closing phenylalanine or tryptophan. The order of the fields is clone size, D gene, V gene, J gene, CDR3 protein, CDR3 DNA. The D gene is left open where the match is weak. Not every row has a clone size; where given, it reads once, few, many or a size class.

clone_size: NA; d_call: NA; v_call: TRBV19; j_call: TRBJ1-5; cdr3_aa: CASWSRDFNQPQHF; cdr3_nt: TGTGCCAGTTGGTCTAGGGACTTCAATCAGCCCCAGCATTTT
clone_size: NA; d_call: TRBD1; v_call: TRBV7-9; j_call: TRBJ2-3; cdr3_aa: CAAGTGRGSDTQYF; cdr3_nt: TGTGCCGCCGGGACAGGAAGGGGATCAGATACGCAGTATTTT
clone_size: NA; d_call: TRBD1; v_call: TRBV29-1; j_call: TRBJ2-1; cdr3_aa: CSVEGRDRVNEQFF; cdr3_nt: TGCAGCGTTGAAGGGAGGGACAGGGTGAATGAGCAGTTCTTC
clone_size: few; d_call: TRBD1; v_call: TRBV28; j_call: TRBJ2-5; cdr3_aa: CASSPRQGGRETQYF; cdr3_nt: TGTGCCAGCAGTCCACGACAGGGCGGTCGCGAGACCCAGTACTTC
clone_size: NA; d_call: TRBD1; v_call: TRBV3-1/TRBV3-2; j_call: TRBJ1-1; cdr3_aa: CASSYLGTGERTSTEAFF; cdr3_nt: TGTGCCAGCAGCTACCTGGGAACAGGGGAGAGGACAAGCACTGAAGCTTTCTTT
clone_size: once; d_call: NA; v_call: TRBV5-1; j_call: TRBJ2-1; cdr3_aa: CASSLSGQFINEQFF; cdr3_nt: TGCGCCAGCAGCTTGTCTGGACAGTTCATCAATGAGCAGTTCTTC
clone_size: once; d_call: TRBD1; v_call: TRBV5-6; j_call: TRBJ2-1; cdr3_aa: CASTRTGYNEQFF; cdr3_nt: TGTGCCAGCACCAGGACAGGCTACAATGAGCAGTTCTTC
clone_size: NA; d_call: TRBD1; v_call: TRBV5-1; j_call: TRBJ1-6; cdr3_aa: CASRGQGAPNSPLHF; cdr3_nt: TGCGCCAGCAGGGGACAGGGGGCCCCCAATTCACCCCTCCACTTT
clone_size: NA; d_call: TRBD1; v_call: TRBV30; j_call: TRBJ1-1; cdr3_aa: CAGRGQAFVGTEAFF; cdr3_nt: TGTGCCGGCCGGGGACAGGCCTTCGTGGGCACTGAAGCTTTCTTT
clone_size: once; d_call: NA; v_call: TRBV2; j_call: TRBJ1-4; cdr3_aa: CASRMGRQDEKLFF; cdr3_nt: TGTGCCAGCAGGATGGGGAGACAGGACGAAAAACTGTTTTTT
clone_size: NA; d_call: TRBD1; v_call: TRBV28; j_call: TRBJ1-6; cdr3_aa: CASSSDRDYSPLHF; cdr3_nt: TGTGCCAGCAGTTCGGACAGGGATTATTCACCCCTCCACTTT